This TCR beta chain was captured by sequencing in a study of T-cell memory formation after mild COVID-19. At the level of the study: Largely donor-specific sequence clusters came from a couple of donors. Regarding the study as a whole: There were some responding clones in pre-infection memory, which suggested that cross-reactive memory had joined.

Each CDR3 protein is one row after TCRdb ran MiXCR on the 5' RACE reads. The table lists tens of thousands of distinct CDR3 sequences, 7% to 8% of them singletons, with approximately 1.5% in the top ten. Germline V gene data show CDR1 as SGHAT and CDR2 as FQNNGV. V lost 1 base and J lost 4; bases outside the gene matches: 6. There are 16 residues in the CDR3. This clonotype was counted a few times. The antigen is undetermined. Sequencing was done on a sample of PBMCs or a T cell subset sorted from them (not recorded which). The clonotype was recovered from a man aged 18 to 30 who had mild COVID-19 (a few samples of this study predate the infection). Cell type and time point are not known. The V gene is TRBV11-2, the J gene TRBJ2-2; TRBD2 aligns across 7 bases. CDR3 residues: CASSLVGLLSTGELFF. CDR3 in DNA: TGTGCCAGCAGCTTAGTGGGACTATTATCCACCGGGGAGCTGTTTTTT.